The clone carrying this T cell receptor (beta chain) was observed a handful of times. The antigen is not known. In the CD4+ fraction, cells were divided into CD45RA+ naive and CD45RA-negative memory subsets. The sample belongs to a study of shared clonotypes between healthy human individuals. Study background: Every donor yielded three CD4 naive, three CD4 memory, two CD8 naive and one CD8 memory plate.

The method was immunoSEQ multiplex PCR; TCRdb's version includes in-frame clones alone and lacks a portion of them. The data hold about a million clones, with approximately 80% observed a single time. J lost 13 bases, V lost 5 bases, and 11 bases had no gene match. The germline V gene encodes CDR1 SEHNR and CDR2 FQNEAQ (reference sequence). This CDR3 spans 13 amino acids. Study-wide results and caveats: With four donors compared, 5% to 5.5% of naive CD4 clonotypes were shared.

Material: memory CD4+ T cells from PBMCs. Subset described: CD45RA-negative fraction. The chain has TRBV7-9 and TRBJ1-1, with 9 positions matching TRBD1. The receptor's source is a man aged 18 to 29 in good health. Some clones in this sample may be carry-over from other donors' samples. The CDR3 DNA follows: TGTGCCAGCAGCCTTGTGGCGGGGACAGGGCTTTTCTTT. Translated, it gives CASSLVAGTGLFF.